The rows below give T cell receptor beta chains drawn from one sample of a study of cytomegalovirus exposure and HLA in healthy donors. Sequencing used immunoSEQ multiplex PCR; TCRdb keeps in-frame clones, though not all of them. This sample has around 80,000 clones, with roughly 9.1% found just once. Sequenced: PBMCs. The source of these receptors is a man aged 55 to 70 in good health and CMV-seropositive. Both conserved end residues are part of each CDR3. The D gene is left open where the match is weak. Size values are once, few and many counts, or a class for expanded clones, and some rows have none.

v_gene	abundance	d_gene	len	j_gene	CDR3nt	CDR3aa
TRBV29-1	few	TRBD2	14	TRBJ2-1	TGCAGCGTTGAGGGAACTAGCGGGAGGGATGAGCAGTTCTTC	CSVEGTSGRDEQFF
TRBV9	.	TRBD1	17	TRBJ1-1	TGTGCCAGCAGCGTAGTCGTTTTCGGACAGGGGGAATCTGAAGCTTTCTTT	CASSVVVFGQGESEAFF
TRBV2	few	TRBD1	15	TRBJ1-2	TGTGCCATTGGACAGGGGAGTTTTAGTGACTATGGCTACACCTTC	CAIGQGSFSDYGYTF
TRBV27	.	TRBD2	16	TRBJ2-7	TGTGCCAGCAGTTTATCTCCACTAGCGGTCGCCTACGAGCAGTACTTC	CASSLSPLAVAYEQYF
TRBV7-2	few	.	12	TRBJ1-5	TGTGCCAGCAGCTTAGGGGAGCAGCCCCAGCATTTT	CASSLGEQPQHF
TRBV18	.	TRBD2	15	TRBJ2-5	TGTGCCAGCTCACACCCCGGGGGGATTCAAGAGACCCAGTACTTC	CASSHPGGIQETQYF
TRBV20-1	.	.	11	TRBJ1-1	TGCAGTACCTACAGGGACACTGAAGCTTTCTTT	CSTYRDTEAFF
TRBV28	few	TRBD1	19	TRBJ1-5	TGTGCCAGCAGTTTAAACAGAGGACAGGTCGATGGGAGCAATCAGCCCCAGCATTTT	CASSLNRGQVDGSNQPQHF
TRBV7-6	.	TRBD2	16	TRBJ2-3	TGTGCCAGCAGCTTACTAGCGGGGCCGAGCACAGATACGCAGTATTTT	CASSLLAGPSTDTQYF
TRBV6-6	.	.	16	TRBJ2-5	TGTGCCAGCAGTTACCGGCGACCCAGGATCCAAGAGACCCAGTACTTC	CASSYRRPRIQETQYF
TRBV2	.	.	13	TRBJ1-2	TGTGCCAGCAGTGAATGGGGGGAGAGTGGCTACACCTTC	CASSEWGESGYTF
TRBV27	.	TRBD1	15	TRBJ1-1	TGTGCCAGCAGTTCAGACAGGGGAACGAACACTGAAGCTTTCTTT	CASSSDRGTNTEAFF
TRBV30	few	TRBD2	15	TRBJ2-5	TGTGCCTGGACTAGGCGGGGGGGCCGCCAAGAGACCCAGTACTTC	CAWTRRGGRQETQYF
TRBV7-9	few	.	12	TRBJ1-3	TGTGCCAGCAGCGAAATGGGACTCCGGGAGTATTTT	CASSEMGLREYF
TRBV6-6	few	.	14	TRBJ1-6	TGTGCCAGCATACCGGGACACCTTAATTCACCCCTCCACTTT	CASIPGHLNSPLHF
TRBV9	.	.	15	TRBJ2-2	TGTGCCAGCAGCGCCGGAGGGGCGAACACCGGGGAGCTGTTTTTT	CASSAGGANTGELFF
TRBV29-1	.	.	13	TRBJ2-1	TGCAGCGTTGAAGGGCCGACTAGGAATGAGCAGTTCTTC	CSVEGPTRNEQFF
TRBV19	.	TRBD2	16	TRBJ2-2	TGTGCCAGTGTGACTAGCGGGGGCTTGGGGACCGGGGAGCTGTTTTTT	CASVTSGGLGTGELFF
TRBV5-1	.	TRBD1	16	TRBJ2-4	TGCGCCAGCAGCCCCGGACAGGGCGAAGCCAAAAACATTCAGTACTTC	CASSPGQGEAKNIQYF
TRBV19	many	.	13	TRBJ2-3	TGTGCCAGTAGTATCAACAGGGAAGATACGCAGTATTTT	CASSINREDTQYF
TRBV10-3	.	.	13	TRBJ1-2	TGTGCCATCAGTGCCGAGGCTAACTATGGCTACACCTTC	CAISAEANYGYTF
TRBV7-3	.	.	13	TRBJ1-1	TGTGCCAGCAGCTTAGAGGGTGGAGGGGAAGCTTTCTTT	CASSLEGGGEAFF
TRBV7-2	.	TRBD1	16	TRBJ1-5	TGTGCCAGCAGCCCCCGGACAGGGGTCCTTTATCAGCCCCAGCATTTT	CASSPRTGVLYQPQHF
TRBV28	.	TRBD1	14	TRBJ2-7	TGTGCCAGCATTTCGACAGGGGGCCTATACGAGCAGTACTTC	CASISTGGLYEQYF
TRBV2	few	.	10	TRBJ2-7	TGTGCCAGCAGTTCCGGGACTCCCAACTTC	CASSSGTPNF
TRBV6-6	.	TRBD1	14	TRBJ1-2	TGTGCCAGCAGACAGGACAGGGCTCGGGGCGGCTACACCTTC	CASRQDRARGGYTF
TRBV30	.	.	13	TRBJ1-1	TGTGCCTGGAGAACAGGGTCGAAGACTGAAGCTTTCTTT	CAWRTGSKTEAFF
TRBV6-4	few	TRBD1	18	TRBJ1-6	TGTGCCAGCAGTGACCCGGGACAGCTAAGCTCCTATAATTCACCCCTCCACTTT	CASSDPGQLSSYNSPLHF
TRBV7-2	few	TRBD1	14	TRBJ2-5	TGTGCCAGCAGCTCTCAGACAGGGTCAGAGACCCAGTACTTC	CASSSQTGSETQYF
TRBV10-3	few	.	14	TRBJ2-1	TGTGCCATCAGTGAGCCGGGACAACTCAATGAGCAGTTCTTC	CAISEPGQLNEQFF
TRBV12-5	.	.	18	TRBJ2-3	TGTGCTAGTGGAGGGGGTCGACCCGGGGCGACCAGCACAGATACGCAGTATTTT	CASGGGRPGATSTDTQYF
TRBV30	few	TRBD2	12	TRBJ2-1	TGTGCCTGGGGGAGGACCGGGACTACTCAGTTCTTC	CAWGRTGTTQFF
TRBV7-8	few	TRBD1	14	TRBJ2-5	TGTGCCAGCAGTCCTCGGACAGGCGCCGAGACCCAGTACTTC	CASSPRTGAETQYF
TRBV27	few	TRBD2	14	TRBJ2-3	TGTGCCAGCCGGCTTGGCGGGGGATCAGATACGCAGTATTTT	CASRLGGGSDTQYF
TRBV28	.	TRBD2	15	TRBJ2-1	TGTGCCAGCAGTCCGGTAGCGGGAGGTTACAATGAGCAGTTCTTC	CASSPVAGGYNEQFF
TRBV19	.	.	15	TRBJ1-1	TGTGCCACCCGGGCGCAGGGGTTGTGGGTCACTGAAGCTTTCTTT	CATRAQGLWVTEAFF
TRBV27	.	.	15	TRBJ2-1	TGTGCCAGCTCTCCTGGGGCGCAGGGATACAATGAGCAGTTCTTC	CASSPGAQGYNEQFF
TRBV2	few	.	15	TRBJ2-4	TGTGCCAGCAGTGAACGGGACATAAGGGGGAACATTCAGTACTTC	CASSERDIRGNIQYF
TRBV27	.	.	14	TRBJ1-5	TGTGCCAGCAGTTATGGGGGGGCTGGCCAGCCCCAGCATTTT	CASSYGGAGQPQHF
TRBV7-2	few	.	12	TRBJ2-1	TGTGCCAGCAGCTTTAATGGCCATGAGCAGTTCTTC	CASSFNGHEQFF
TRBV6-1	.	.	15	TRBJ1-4	TGTGCCAGCAGTGAAAGCGGGGGGCTGGATGAAAAACTGTTTTTT	CASSESGGLDEKLFF
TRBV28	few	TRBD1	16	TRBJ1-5	TGTGCCAGCAGTTCGCCCCGCCAGGGGGCGCACCAGCCCCAGCATTTT	CASSSPRQGAHQPQHF
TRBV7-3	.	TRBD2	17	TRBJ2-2	TGTGCCAGCAGCCCCGGGACTAGGCCCCCTTCTTCCGGGGAGCTGTTTTTT	CASSPGTRPPSSGELFF
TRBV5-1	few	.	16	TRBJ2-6	TGCGCCAGCAGGACCCAGGGGGGAACTGGGGCCAACGTCCTGACTTTC	CASRTQGGTGANVLTF
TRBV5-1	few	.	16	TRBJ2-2	TGCGCCAGCAGCTCCCCCTCTCGAGAGCACGCCGGGGAGCTGTTTTTT	CASSSPSREHAGELFF
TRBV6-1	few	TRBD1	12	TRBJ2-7	TGTGCCAGCAGGCCGACAGGGTACGAGCAGTACTTC	CASRPTGYEQYF
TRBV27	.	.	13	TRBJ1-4	TGTGCCAGCAGTGACCCGGGGGTCGAAAAACTGTTTTTT	CASSDPGVEKLFF
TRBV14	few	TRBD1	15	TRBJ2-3	TGTGCCAGCAGCCGCACAGGGGGTGGCACAGATACGCAGTATTTT	CASSRTGGGTDTQYF
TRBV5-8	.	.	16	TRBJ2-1	TGTGCCAGCAGTTCGGGACACTCCTTCATAAACAATGAGCAGTTCTTC	CASSSGHSFINNEQFF